These 2 T cell receptor beta chains originate from one sample sequenced in a study of a mutant IDH1 vaccine in newly diagnosed glioma. Described time point: baseline, week 1 (first vaccination visit). Documented treatment: pre-vaccination baseline after standard-of-care therapy. The repertoire was sequenced with immunoSEQ multiplex PCR; TCRdb's copy has only in-frame clones and lacks some. The table has 65,000 to 70,000 clones, 80% to 90% seen once. The sequenced sample was PBMCs, obtained from a glioma patient treated with radiotherapy, temozolomide or both. The receptors come from a man aged 25-40 years with glioma.

The chain is built from TRBV10-1 and TRBJ1-1; possibly TRBD1 for D (5 bases). The germline CDR1 and CDR2 sequences are WNHNN and SYGVQD (reference sequence). CDR3 length: 14 amino acids. The germline V and J ends were trimmed by 3 bases and 3 bases, with 11 bases remaining between them. The CDR3 sequence is CASSEKGSYTEAFF. The CDR3, as DNA: TGCGCCAGCAGTGAAAAGGGGAGTTACACTGAAGCTTTCTTT.

The chain links TRBV2 to TRBJ1-2; 10 bases match TRBD1. V was pared by 7 bases and J by 4 bases, with 6 bases of the junction left unmatched. CDR1 is SNHLY and CDR2 is FYNNEI in the germline V gene. The CDR3 has 14 amino acids. The CDR3 DNA follows: TGTGCCAGCATTAGGACAGGGGGATCCTATGGCTACACCTTC. Amino acid sequence: CASIRTGGSYGYTF.